This T cell receptor beta chain was recovered during a study of T cell repertoires in cytomegalovirus infection (dated by TCRdb to the late 2010s). In the study overall: Because public TCR beta signatures pointed to carriage of CMV infection together with the matching HLA type, the HLA type of each donor mattered for the analysis. General study outcomes and caveats: In the ex vivo response, HLA-C-restricted CMV-specific TCR beta clonotypes were dominant, and in two of eight donors the single most frequent clonotype came from this HLA-C-restricted group. In both this cohort and an independent roughly 350-donor cohort, the cumulative frequency of public TCR beta family members distinguished carriers of CMV infection plus the relevant HLA type.

Taken from the germline V gene, the CDR1 and CDR2 loops are MNHEY and SVGEGT. From the cysteine up to the phenylalanine, the CDR3 has a length of 16 residues. Only CDR3 DNA remains: 48 bases, in frame from the first base. Germline trimming: 6 bases from V, 4 bases from J; junction bases outside gene matches: 7. For sequencing, an Illumina HiSeq 1500 was employed. TCRdb's own reprocessing of the public reads used fastp at Q25 and MiXCR and kept productive beta chains. Duplicate CDR3 protein sequences are folded into a single record with the most common DNA and genes. A total of over 100,000 distinct CDR3 sequences appear in this sample, around 10% of them only once. In total, the top ten clones hold approximately 33% of the sample. In its sample, this clonotype was seen many times. Its target antigen remains unknown. Base qualities are not at hand, and no much larger clone is one base apart.

The sample was PBMCs, sequenced either directly or after in vitro stimulation (not recorded which). The rearranged segments are TRBV6-2 or TRBV6-3 and TRBJ2-2; TRBD2 matches 11 bases in the middle. The receptor's source is a human donor in good health (CMV status not recorded). Some clones in this sample may be carry-over from other donors' samples. Here the CDR3 is given as CASRYSGRAGTGELFF. The nucleotides are TGTGCCAGCAGATATAGCGGGAGGGCCGGCACCGGGGAGCTGTTTTTT.